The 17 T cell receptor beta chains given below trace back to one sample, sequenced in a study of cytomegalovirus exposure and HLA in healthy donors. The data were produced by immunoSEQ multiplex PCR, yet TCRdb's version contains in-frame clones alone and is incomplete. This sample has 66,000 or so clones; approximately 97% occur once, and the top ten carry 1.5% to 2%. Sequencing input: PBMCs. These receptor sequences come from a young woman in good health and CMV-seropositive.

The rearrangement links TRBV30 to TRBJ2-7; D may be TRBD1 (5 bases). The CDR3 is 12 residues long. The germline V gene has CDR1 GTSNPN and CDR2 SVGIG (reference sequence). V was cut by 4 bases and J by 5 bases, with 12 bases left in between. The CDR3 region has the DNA TGTGCCTGGATTAGGACATCCAACGAGCAGTACTTC. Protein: CAWIRTSNEQYF.

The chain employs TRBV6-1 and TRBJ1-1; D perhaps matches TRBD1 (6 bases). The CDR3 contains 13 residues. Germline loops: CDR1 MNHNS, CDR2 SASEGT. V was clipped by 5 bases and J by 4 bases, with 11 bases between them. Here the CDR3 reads CASSRGRGTEAFF. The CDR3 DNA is TGTGCCAGCAGTAGGGGCAGGGGCACTGAAGCTTTCTTT.

The CDR3 DNA reads TGTGCCAGCAGGGGGCAGGGGGCGGGTACGCAGTATTTT. Its translation is CASRGQGAGTQYF. The J gene is TRBJ2-3, the V gene TRBV28; TRBD1 matches 8 bases. The germline CDR1 and CDR2 sequences are MDHEN and SYDVKM. The CDR3 is 13 amino acids. V lost 6 bases to trimming and J lost 8 bases; unmatched junction nucleotides: 7.

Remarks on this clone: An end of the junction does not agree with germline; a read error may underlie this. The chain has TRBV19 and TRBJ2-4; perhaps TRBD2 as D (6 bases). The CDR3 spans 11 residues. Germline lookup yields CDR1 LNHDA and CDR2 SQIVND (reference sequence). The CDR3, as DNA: TGTGCCAGTAGTAGTCAAGGCGGGAAAATCTTC. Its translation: CASSSQGGKIF.

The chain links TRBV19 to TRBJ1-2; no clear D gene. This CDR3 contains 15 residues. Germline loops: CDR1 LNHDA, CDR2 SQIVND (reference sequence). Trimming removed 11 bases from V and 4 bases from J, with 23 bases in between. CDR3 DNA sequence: TGTGCCTCCCAAGCGACTCCCCCCTATGGCTATGGCTACACCTTC. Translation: CASQATPPYGYGYTF.

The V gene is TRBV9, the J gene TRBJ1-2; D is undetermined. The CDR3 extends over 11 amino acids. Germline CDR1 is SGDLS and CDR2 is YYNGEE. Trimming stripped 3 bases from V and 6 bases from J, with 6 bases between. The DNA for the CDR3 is TGTGCCAGCAGCGCCGGTCATGGCTACACCTTC. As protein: CASSAGHGYTF.

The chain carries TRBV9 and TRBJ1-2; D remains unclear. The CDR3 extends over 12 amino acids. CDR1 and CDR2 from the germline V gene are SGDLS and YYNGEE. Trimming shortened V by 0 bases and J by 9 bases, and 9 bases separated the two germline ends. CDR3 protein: CASSVVEGSYTF. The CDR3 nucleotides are TGTGCCAGCAGCGTAGTGGAGGGTAGCTACACCTTC.

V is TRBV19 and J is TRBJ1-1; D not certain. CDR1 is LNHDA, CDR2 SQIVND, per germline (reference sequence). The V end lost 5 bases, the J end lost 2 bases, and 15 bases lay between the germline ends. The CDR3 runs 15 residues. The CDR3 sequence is CASSPLSPINTEAFF. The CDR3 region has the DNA TGTGCCAGTAGTCCTCTCTCACCTATTAACACTGAAGCTTTCTTT. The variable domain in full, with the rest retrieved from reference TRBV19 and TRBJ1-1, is DGGITQSPKYLFRKEGQNVTLSCEQNLNHDAMYWYRQDPGQGLRLIYYSQIVNDFQKGDIAEGYSVSREKKESFPLTVTSAQKNPTAFYLCASSPLSPINTEAFFGQGTRLTVV.

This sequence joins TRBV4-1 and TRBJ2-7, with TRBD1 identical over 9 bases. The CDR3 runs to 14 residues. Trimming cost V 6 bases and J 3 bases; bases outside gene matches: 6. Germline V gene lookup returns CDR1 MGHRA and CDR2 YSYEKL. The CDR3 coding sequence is TGCGCCAGCAGTCCTAGACAGGGGGGCTACGAGCAGTACTTC. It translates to CASSPRQGGYEQYF.

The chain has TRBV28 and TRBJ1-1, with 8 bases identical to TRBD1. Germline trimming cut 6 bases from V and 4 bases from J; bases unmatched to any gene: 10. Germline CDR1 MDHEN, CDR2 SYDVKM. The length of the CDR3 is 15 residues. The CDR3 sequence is CASSNYRGAGTEAFF. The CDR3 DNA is TGTGCCAGCAGCAATTACAGGGGGGCGGGCACTGAAGCTTTCTTT.

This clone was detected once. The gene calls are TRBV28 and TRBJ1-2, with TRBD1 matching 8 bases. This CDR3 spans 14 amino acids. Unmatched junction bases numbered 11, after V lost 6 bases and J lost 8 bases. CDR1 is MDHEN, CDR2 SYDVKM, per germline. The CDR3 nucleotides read TGTGCCAGCAGGACAGGGGAGGTGATCCGAGGCTACACCTTC. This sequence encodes CASRTGEVIRGYTF.

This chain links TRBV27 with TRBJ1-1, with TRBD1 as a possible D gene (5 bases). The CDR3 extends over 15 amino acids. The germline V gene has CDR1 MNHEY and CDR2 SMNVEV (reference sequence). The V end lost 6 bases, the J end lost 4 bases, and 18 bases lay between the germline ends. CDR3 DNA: TGTGCCAGCAGCCGACCCAGGGCTCTCGGCACTGAAGCTTTCTTT. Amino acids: CASSRPRALGTEAFF.

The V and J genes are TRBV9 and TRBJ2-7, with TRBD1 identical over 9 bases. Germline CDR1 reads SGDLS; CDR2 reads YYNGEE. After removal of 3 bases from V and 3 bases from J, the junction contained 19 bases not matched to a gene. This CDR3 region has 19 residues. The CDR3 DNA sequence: TGTGCCAGCAGCGCAATTCCCGGGACAGGGACCGGGGTTGTCTACGAGCAGTACTTC. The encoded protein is CASSAIPGTGTGVVYEQYF.

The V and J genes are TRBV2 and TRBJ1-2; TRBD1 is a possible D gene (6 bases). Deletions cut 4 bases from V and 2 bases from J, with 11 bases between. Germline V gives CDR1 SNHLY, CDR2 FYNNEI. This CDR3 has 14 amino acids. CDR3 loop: CASSVRGLNYGYTF. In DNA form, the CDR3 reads TGTGCCAGCAGTGTGCGGGGGCTCAACTATGGCTACACCTTC.

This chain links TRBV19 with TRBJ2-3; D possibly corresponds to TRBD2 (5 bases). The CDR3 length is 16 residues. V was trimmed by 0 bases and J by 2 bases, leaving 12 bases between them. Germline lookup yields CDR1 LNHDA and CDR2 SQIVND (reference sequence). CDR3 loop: CASSIDLGGLTDTQYF. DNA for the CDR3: TGTGCCAGTAGTATAGATCTTGGCGGGCTCACAGATACGCAGTATTTT.

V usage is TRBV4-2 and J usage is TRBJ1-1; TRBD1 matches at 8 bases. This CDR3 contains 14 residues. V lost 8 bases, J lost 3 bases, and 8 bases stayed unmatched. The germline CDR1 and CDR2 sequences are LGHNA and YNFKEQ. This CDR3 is CASSPGGQDTEAFF. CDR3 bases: TGTGCCAGCTCTCCAGGGGGCCAGGACACTGAAGCTTTCTTT.

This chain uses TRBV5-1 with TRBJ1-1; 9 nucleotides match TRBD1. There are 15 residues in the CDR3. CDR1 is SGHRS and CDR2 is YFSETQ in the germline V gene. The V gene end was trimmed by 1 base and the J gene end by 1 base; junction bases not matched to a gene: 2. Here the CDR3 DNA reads TGCGCCAGCAGCTTGTGGACAGGGGAGAACACTGAAGCTTTCTTT. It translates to CASSLWTGENTEAFF.